Listed below are T cell receptor beta chains from one sample, sequenced in a study of blood T cell repertoires in COVID-19. The table came from immunoSEQ multiplex PCR; TCRdb's copy has only in-frame clones and leaves some out. Of some 200,000 clones in the sample, approximately 84% are singletons; the top ten hold more than 2%. Sequencing was performed on peripheral blood. These receptors all come from a woman aged 55 to 70 with acute or convalescent COVID-19. CDR3s include the opening cysteine and the closing phenylalanine or tryptophan. A D gene is named only where the DNA matches it firmly. Clone size is given for some rows only: seen once, a few or many times, or a class if the clone is expanded.

j_call clone_size v_call d_call cdr3_nt cdr3_aa
TRBJ2-7 - TRBV5-1 TRBD1 TGCGCCAGCAGCAGCGGGACAGGGGTTGACGAGCAGTACTTC CASSSGTGVDEQYF
TRBJ2-7 few TRBV12-3/TRBV12-4 - TGTGCCAGCAGTTTAATGGGGAGCTACGAGCAGTACTTC CASSLMGSYEQYF
TRBJ1-1 - TRBV12-3/TRBV12-4 - TGTGCCAGCAGCTTCGGACAGACCAGTGAAGCTTTCTTT CASSFGQTSEAFF
TRBJ1-5 - TRBV28 TRBD1 TGTGCCAGCAGCATACCCGGGACAGGACGCCTCTCGGGCAATCAGCCCCAGCATTTT CASSIPGTGRLSGNQPQHF
TRBJ2-5 - TRBV5-1 - TGCGCCAGCAGCTTTGGGGAGGCGCAAGAGACCCAGTACTTC CASSFGEAQETQYF
TRBJ2-4 - TRBV11-2 - TGTGCCAGCAGCCAACACCCAAACATTCAGTACTTC CASSQHPNIQYF
TRBJ1-2 - TRBV6-2/TRBV6-3 TRBD1 TGTGCCAGCACCCCCGGGACAGGGGGCGGCTACACCTTC CASTPGTGGGYTF
TRBJ1-2 - TRBV7-6 - TGTGCCAGCAGCCCCTCTGAGGGTCTTGCGGGCTACACCTTC CASSPSEGLAGYTF
TRBJ2-2 - TRBV4-2 TRBD1 TGTGCCAGCAGCCCTCGAAGGACAGGGGCGAACACCGGGGAGCTGTTTTTT CASSPRRTGANTGELFF
TRBJ2-1 few TRBV19 TRBD1 TGTGCCAGTAGTATAATGGAGGGGACAGGGCTGGACAATGAGCAGTTCTTC CASSIMEGTGLDNEQFF
TRBJ2-2 - TRBV13 - TGTGCCAGCAGCTTAGGGATTCGGCGGGGCACCGGGGAGCTGTTTTTT CASSLGIRRGTGELFF
TRBJ1-1 few TRBV9 - TGTGCCAGCAGCGTAGCCCCCACTCTGAACACTGAAGCTTTCTTT CASSVAPTLNTEAFF
TRBJ1-3 - TRBV28 - TGTGCCAGCACACCAAACACAGGACTACTACATGGAAACACCATATATTTT CASTPNTGLLHGNTIYF
TRBJ2-5 - TRBV7-2 TRBD2 TGTGCCAGCAGCTTGGGCGGGGGGCTCCAAGAGACCCAGTACTTC CASSLGGGLQETQYF
TRBJ1-4 few TRBV19 TRBD1 TGTGCCACCGCGGATGGACAGGGGGTAAATGAAAAACTGTTTTTT CATADGQGVNEKLFF
TRBJ2-2 - TRBV5-1 TRBD2 TGCGCCAGCAGCTCCCTGGCGGGAGGGAACACCGGGGAGCTGTTTTTT CASSSLAGGNTGELFF
TRBJ2-1 - TRBV4-2 TRBD2 TGTGCCAGCAGCCAAGCTAGCGGGGGGACCTATGAGCAGTTCTTC CASSQASGGTYEQFF
TRBJ2-7 - TRBV7-2 TRBD2 TGTGCCAGCAGCTCAGAGCGGGGCTGGAACTACGAGCAGTACTTC CASSSERGWNYEQYF
TRBJ1-2 - TRBV12-1 - TGTGCCAGCAGACCGGGACAGCAAAACTATGGCTACACCTTC CASRPGQQNYGYTF
TRBJ2-3 - TRBV5-4 TRBD2 TGTGCCAGCAGCTTGGGGCCGGCGGGGGGGGCTGCAGATACGCAGTATTTT CASSLGPAGGAADTQYF
TRBJ2-1 - TRBV19 TRBD1 TGTGCCAGTGGTGACCAGGGGGCTGGGGTCTACAATGAGCAGTTCTTC CASGDQGAGVYNEQFF
TRBJ1-1 once TRBV5-4 - TGTGCCAGCAGCTTACCCTTTACAGGGATGAGGACTGAAGCTTTCTTT CASSLPFTGMRTEAFF
TRBJ1-4 - TRBV29-1 - TGCAGCGTCGCGTTCGGACAGAGGAATGAAAAACTGTTTTTT CSVAFGQRNEKLFF
TRBJ1-6 - TRBV10-3 - TGTGCCATCCCGAATCCAGCGAGCTCCTATAATTCACCCCTCCACTTT CAIPNPASSYNSPLHF
TRBJ1-1 - TRBV9 - TGTGCCAGCAGCGTAGGGAACACCAGGGAAGCTTTCTTT CASSVGNTREAFF
TRBJ2-1 - TRBV7-9 TRBD1 TGTGCCAGCAGCTTAGGGACAGGTCCGGATGAGCAGTTCTTC CASSLGTGPDEQFF
TRBJ1-1 once TRBV6-6 - TGTGCCAGCAGCCCCCGAGGACAGAACACTGAAGCTTTCTTT CASSPRGQNTEAFF
TRBJ2-3 once TRBV5-6 TRBD1 TGTGCCAGCAGCTTGGACAGGGGGCGATTCACAGATACGCAGTATTTT CASSLDRGRFTDTQYF
TRBJ2-7 - TRBV30 - TGTGCCTGGAGAACTCGCATAACCTACGAGCAGTACTTC CAWRTRITYEQYF
TRBJ1-5 - TRBV6-5 TRBD1 TGTGCCAGCAGCGGGACAGCCTATAGCAATCAGCCCCAGCATTTT CASSGTAYSNQPQHF
TRBJ1-6 - TRBV3-1/TRBV3-2 - TGTGCCAGCAGCCAAGCCCGGGGTAATAATTCACCCCTCCACTTT CASSQARGNNSPLHF
TRBJ1-4 - TRBV6-6 TRBD1 TGTGCCAGCAGAACAGGGGGGGCCAGAGGAAAACTGTTTTTT CASRTGGARGKLFF
TRBJ1-1 - TRBV6-5 - TGTGCCAGCAGTCTAAAAGTTGTGAACACTGAAGCTTTCTTT CASSLKVVNTEAFF
TRBJ1-6 once TRBV2 - TGTGCCAGCAGAACTAGAGATAGCTCCTATAATTCACCCCTCCACTTT CASRTRDSSYNSPLHF
TRBJ2-7 - TRBV30 - TGTGCCTGGACGTACGATACAGGGTCCATCTCCTACGAGCAGTACTTC CAWTYDTGSISYEQYF
TRBJ2-3 few TRBV6-1 - TGTGCCAGCAGTGAATGGGTCGGAGTAATGGATACGCAGTATTTT CASSEWVGVMDTQYF
TRBJ1-1 few TRBV6-5 TRBD1 TGTGCCAGCAGAGAGCAGAGACAGGGGTTCGGTGAAGCTTTCTTT CASREQRQGFGEAFF
TRBJ1-5 - TRBV24-1 - TGTGCCACCAGTGATTTGCGGAGTTACAATCAGCCCCAGCATTTT CATSDLRSYNQPQHF
TRBJ1-5 - TRBV3-1/TRBV3-2 - TGTGCCAGCAGCTATCAGTATAGCAATCAGCCCCAGCATTTT CASSYQYSNQPQHF
TRBJ1-5 - TRBV6-2/TRBV6-3 TRBD1 TGTGCCAGCAGTTACTCGACGGGACAGGGGGTGGTAGGGAGCAATCAGCCCCAGCATTTT CASSYSTGQGVVGSNQPQHF
TRBJ2-3 - TRBV5-5 - TGTGCCAGCAGCTCCGGATTCCGGGAGCCAGATACGCAGTATTTT CASSSGFREPDTQYF